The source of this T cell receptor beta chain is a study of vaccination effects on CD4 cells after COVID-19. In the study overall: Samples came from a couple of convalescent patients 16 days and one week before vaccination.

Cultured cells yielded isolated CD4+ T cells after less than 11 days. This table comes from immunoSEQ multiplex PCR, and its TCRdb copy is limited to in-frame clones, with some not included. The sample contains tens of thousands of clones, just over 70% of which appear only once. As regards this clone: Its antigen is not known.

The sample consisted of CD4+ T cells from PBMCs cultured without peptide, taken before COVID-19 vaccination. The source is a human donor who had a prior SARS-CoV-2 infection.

CDR3 sequence (DNA): TGTGCCAGCTCACAGGGCAGGGAGACTGAAGCTTTCTTT. Its protein is CASSQGRETEAFF. The V gene is TRBV18, the J gene TRBJ1-1; possible D gene TRBD1, 5 bases. V was pared by 4 bases and J by 5 bases, with 11 bases between. CDR3 length: 13 residues. Germline V CDR1 and CDR2: KGHSH, LQKENI.